This T cell receptor beta chain originates from a study of identical twins' blood T cells. This clonotype has ten or more counts. TCRdb re-analysed the 5' RACE reads in MiXCR, keeping a single row per CDR3 protein. The sample consists of roughly 340,000 distinct CDR3 sequences, roughly 28% of them appearing once. In germline, CDR1 is SGHAT, CDR2 FQNNGV. The CDR3 loop spans 15 amino acids. V was trimmed by 1 base and J by 6 bases, leaving 14 bases between them. The chain has TRBV11-2 and TRBJ2-3; a possible D gene is TRBD2 (5 bases). Source material: PBMCs. This TCR was sampled from a woman aged 18-49 years in good health. The CDR3 bases are TGTGCCAGCAGCTTAGTTGGTAGCGCCCCGGATACGCAGTATTTT. It codes for CASSLVGSAPDTQYF.